The present T cell receptor (beta chain) was sequenced within a study of CD8 T cells in ankylosing spondylitis. Study-level results: A TCR beta motif of roughly 8 highly homologous variants appeared characteristic of ankylosing spondylitis blood.

Concerning this clonotype itself: Its antigen is not known.

The germline gives CDR1 DFQATT, CDR2 SNEGSKA (reference sequence). CDR3 length: 12 amino acids. V dropped 3 bases and J dropped 5 bases, with 10 bases sitting between them. 5'-RACE, quantitative and with molecular barcodes, yielded the TCR beta libraries. MiXCR, applied by TCRdb to the 5' RACE reads, yields one record per CDR3 protein. The data show about 280,000 distinct CDR3 sequences, 20% seen once. The genes are TRBV20-1 and TRBJ1-2, with no clear D. The sequenced material came from blood, either unsorted or a sorted T cell fraction (not recorded which). The sequence was obtained from a male donor with ankylosing spondylitis or in good health (not recorded which). CDR3 sequence reads: CSASGGPYGYTF. CDR3 in DNA: TGCAGTGCTAGTGGCGGGCCGTATGGCTACACCTTC.